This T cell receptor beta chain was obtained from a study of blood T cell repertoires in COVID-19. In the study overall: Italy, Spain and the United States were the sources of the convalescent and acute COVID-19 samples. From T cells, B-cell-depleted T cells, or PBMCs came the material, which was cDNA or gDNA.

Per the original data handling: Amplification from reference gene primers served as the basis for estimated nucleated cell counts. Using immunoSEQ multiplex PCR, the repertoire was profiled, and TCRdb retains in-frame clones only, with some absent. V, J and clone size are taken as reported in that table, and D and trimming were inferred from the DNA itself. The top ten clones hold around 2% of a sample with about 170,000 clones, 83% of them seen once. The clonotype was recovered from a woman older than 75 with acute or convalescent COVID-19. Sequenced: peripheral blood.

The chain's CDR3 is CASSEYAGMDTQYF. The DNA of the CDR3 is TGTGCCAGCAGTGAATATGCAGGGATGGATACGCAGTATTTT. The V gene is TRBV2, the J gene TRBJ2-3, with a weak D call TRBD1 (5 bases). The CDR3 sequence is 14 residues long. Trimming took 2 bases from V and 6 from J, leaving 12 bases between them. Germline V lookup: CDR1 SNHLY, CDR2 FYNNEI.